This passage covers 30 T cell receptor beta chains from one sample sequenced in a study of shared clonotypes between healthy human individuals. TCRdb's table, derived via immunoSEQ multiplex PCR, lists solely in-frame clones and lacks some. The sample holds about 600,000 clones; around 97% are singletons and the top ten take around 0.06%. The sequencing sample was made of naive CD4+ T cells sorted from blood. Sample subset: CD45RA+ positively selected. All receptors derive from a woman aged 25 to 39 in good health.

V and J are TRBV27 and TRBJ2-2; 9 bases fit TRBD2. The CDR3 sequence is 17 residues long. CDR1 is MNHEY, CDR2 SMNVEV, per germline (reference sequence). J was trimmed by 5 bases and V by 6 bases; bases with no gene match: 13. CDR3 loop: CASRKRLAEAGTGELFF. CDR3 DNA: TGTGCCAGCAGAAAGAGACTAGCGGAGGCAGGGACCGGGGAGCTGTTTTTT.

V usage is TRBV10-1 and J usage is TRBJ2-5, with D hard to call. The assigned J gene may be wrong: the sequence end matches TRBJ2-7 better. The CDR3 length is 13 residues. Germline CDR1 WNHNN, CDR2 SYGVQD (reference sequence). The CDR3 reads CASSESSFYEQYF. The CDR3 nucleotides read TGCGCCAGCAGTGAGTCAAGCTTCTACGAGCAGTACTTC.

The chain recombines TRBV6-1 with TRBJ1-1, with D maybe TRBD1 (5 bases). This CDR3 comprises 14 residues. Trimming cost V 2 bases and J 4 bases, with 11 bases left between them. Germline V gene lookup returns CDR1 MNHNS and CDR2 SASEGT. The CDR3, as DNA: TGTGCCAGCAGTGAACGGGGGGTGGGCACTGAAGCTTTCTTT. This gives the protein CASSERGVGTEAFF.

The genes are TRBV11-2 and TRBJ2-7; the D gene could be TRBD1 or TRBD2 (5 bases each). The germline V gene encodes CDR1 SGHAT and CDR2 FQNNGV. The V and J ends lost 1 base and 4 bases respectively, with 14 bases between them. This CDR3 region has 15 residues. The CDR3 DNA reads TGTGCCAGCAGCTTAGGGGACCGTGACGATTACGAGCAGTACTTC. This codes for CASSLGDRDDYEQYF. The full variable domain, completed using reference TRBV11-2 and TRBJ2-7, is EAGVAQSPRYKIIEKRQSVAFWCNPISGHATLYWYQQILGQGPKLLIQFQNNGVVDDSQLPKDRFSAERLKGVDSTLKIQPAKLEDSAVYLCASSLGDRDDYEQYFGPGTRLTVT.

The chain recombines TRBV27 with TRBJ2-3, with unresolved D. Per germline, CDR1 MNHEY and CDR2 SMNVEV (reference sequence). CDR3 length equals 14 residues. The ends were cut back, 6 bases at V and 0 bases at J, with 10 bases in the middle. CDR3 region: CASSPGRSTDTQYF. The DNA of the CDR3 is TGTGCCAGCAGCCCCGGACGTAGCACAGATACGCAGTATTTT.

This clone was found once. V and J are TRBV5-4 and TRBJ2-1, with 8 nucleotides matching TRBD2. The CDR3 has 17 residues. CDR1 and CDR2 (germline): SGHNT, YYREEE (reference sequence). The J segment lost 9 bases and the V segment lost 2 bases, leaving 16 bases of the junction unmatched. CDR3 DNA sequence: TGTGCCAGCAGCTTACCTCCGGGACTAGTGCCCCCGGGTGAGCAGTTCTTC. Its protein is CASSLPPGLVPPGEQFF. The full variable domain, with the rest looked up from reference TRBV5-4 and TRBJ2-1, is ETGVTQSPTHLIKTRGQQVTLRCSSQSGHNTVSWYQQALGQGPQFIFQYYREEENGRGNFPPRFSGLQFPNYSSELNVNALELDDSALYLCASSLPPGLVPPGEQFFGPGTRLTVL.

The chain uses TRBV5-1 and TRBJ2-7, with 11 bases matching TRBD1. The CDR3 has 14 amino acids. The germline gives CDR1 SGHRS, CDR2 YFSETQ. Trimming at V came to 3 bases and at J to 4 bases, leaving 3 bases not matched to a gene. CDR3 amino acids: CASSSDRGRYEQYF. As DNA, the CDR3 is TGCGCCAGCAGCTCGGACAGGGGGCGGTACGAGCAGTACTTC.

The chain recombines TRBV30 with TRBJ1-2; D is undetermined. Trimming cost V 5 bases and J 1 base, with 11 bases left between them. The germline V gene has CDR1 GTSNPN and CDR2 SVGIG (reference sequence). The CDR3 is made up of 13 amino acids. DNA of the CDR3: TGTGCCTGGCACGATGGATTTAACTATGGCTACACCTTC. Its translation is CAWHDGFNYGYTF.

This chain uses TRBV6-6 with TRBJ1-1, with D unclear. Germline V CDR1 and CDR2: MNHNY, SVGAGI (reference sequence). V was clipped by 5 bases and J by 2 bases, with 15 bases between them. The CDR3 has 15 amino acids. The CDR3, as DNA: TGTGCCAGCAGTCCCCAACGGTCCTACAACACTGAAGCTTTCTTT. It codes for CASSPQRSYNTEAFF.

The genes are TRBV5-1 and TRBJ2-1; D ambiguous. This CDR3 comprises 14 residues. The germline gives CDR1 SGHRS, CDR2 YFSETQ. V was shortened by 0 bases and J by 4 bases, with 8 bases between the two germline ends. For the CDR3, the DNA is TGCGCCAGCAGCTTGGTGGACGTATACAATGAGCAGTTCTTC. Its translation: CASSLVDVYNEQFF.

This chain links TRBV28 with TRBJ1-1, with 9 bases aligning to TRBD1. The V segment lost 8 bases and the J segment 1 base; nucleotides outside the gene matches: 5. The CDR3 runs 14 residues. Looked up from germline, CDR1 is MDHEN and CDR2 is SYDVKM. CDR3 nucleotides: TGTGCCAGCCCGGGACAGGGAGGGAACACTGAAGCTTTCTTT. Translated: CASPGQGGNTEAFF.

This chain uses TRBV5-1 with TRBJ2-3; tentatively, D is TRBD1 or TRBD2 (8 bases each). Germline lookup yields CDR1 SGHRS and CDR2 YFSETQ. Trimming left V 4 bases short and J 10 bases short, with 34 bases between. The CDR3 loop spans 19 amino acids. The CDR3 here is CASSPGQGAGGSRGGAQYF. CDR3 bases: TGCGCCAGCAGCCCCGGACAGGGCGCTGGAGGCTCTCGGGGGGGTGCGCAGTATTTT. Filled out from reference TRBV5-1 and TRBJ2-3, the complete variable domain reads KAGVTQTPRYLIKTRGQQVTLSCSPISGHRSVSWYQQTPGQGLQFLFEYFSETQRNKGNFPGRFSGRQFSNSRSEMNVSTLELGDSALYLCASSPGQGAGGSRGGAQYFGPGTRLTVL.

V and J are TRBV19 and TRBJ1-2, with D unclear. Germline assignment: CDR1 LNHDA and CDR2 SQIVND (reference sequence). There are 14 residues in the CDR3. Trimming took 7 bases from V and 0 from J, leaving 12 bases between them. The CDR3, as DNA: TGTGCCAGTATCGGCGGTGGGGCTAACTATGGCTACACCTTC. Translation: CASIGGGANYGYTF.

The rearrangement links TRBV16 to TRBJ1-2; possibly TRBD1 for D (5 bases). This CDR3 has 14 amino acids. The V end lost 2 bases, the J end lost 13 bases, and 20 bases lay between the germline ends. Per the germline V gene, CDR1 is KGHSY and CDR2 is FQNENV. The DNA of the CDR3 is TGTGCCAGCAGCCAAATGCCCGTCATGTCGGGGGGCACCTTC. This sequence encodes CASSQMPVMSGGTF.

The chain is built from TRBV7-2 and TRBJ1-1; tentatively, D is TRBD1 (5 bases). V lost 5 bases to trimming and J lost 2 bases, with 21 bases between them. The CDR3 runs to 17 residues. Germline loops: CDR1 SGHTA, CDR2 FQGNSA. Written as DNA, the CDR3 is TGTGCCAGCAGCCCCCGAAGGCGGGGACTTGTAAACACTGAAGCTTTCTTT. This encodes CASSPRRRGLVNTEAFF.

The rearrangement joins TRBV4-1 to TRBJ2-1; 12 nucleotides agree with TRBD2. The V gene end was trimmed by 0 bases and the J gene end by 8 bases; junction bases not matched to a gene: 11. Germline V gene sequence: CDR1 MGHRA, CDR2 YSYEKL. The CDR3 has 18 residues. The CDR3, as DNA: TGCGCCAGCAGCCAAGATGTACTAGCGGGAGGTGGGCTGGATGAGCAGTTCTTC. Its translation is CASSQDVLAGGGLDEQFF.

The chain recombines TRBV19 with TRBJ1-2; 7 bases align to TRBD1. V shed 5 bases and J 8 bases; nucleotides not matched to a gene: 20. The CDR3 length is 17 residues. The germline V gene encodes CDR1 LNHDA and CDR2 SQIVND (reference sequence). The CDR3 nucleotides are TGTGCCAGTAGTCCTCGGGACAGAATCGGCCTCCAATTGGGCTACACCTTC. It yields the protein CASSPRDRIGLQLGYTF.

V gene TRBV6-1 combines with J gene TRBJ1-1; D is unclear. This CDR3 region has 16 residues. The germline CDR1 and CDR2 sequences are MNHNS and SASEGT. V was trimmed by 4 bases and J by 0 bases, leaving 15 bases between them. CDR3 sequence reads: CASSAWNPAMNTEAFF. For the CDR3, the DNA is TGTGCCAGCAGTGCATGGAACCCGGCTATGAACACTGAAGCTTTCTTT.

This rearrangement joins TRBV19 to TRBJ2-3; tentatively, D is TRBD1 or TRBD2 (5 bases each). Germline V gene data show CDR1 as LNHDA and CDR2 as SQIVND (reference sequence). The ends were cut back, 6 bases at V and 0 bases at J, with 13 bases in the middle. This CDR3 is built from 15 residues. CDR3: CASSVGGRSTDTQYF. CDR3 nucleotides: TGTGCCAGTAGCGTTGGGGGACGGAGCACAGATACGCAGTATTTT.

The CDR3, as DNA: TGTGCCAGCTCAGAGCGGGGCATGAACACTGAAGCTTTCTTT. As protein: CASSERGMNTEAFF. This chain joins TRBV18 and TRBJ1-1, with D perhaps TRBD1 (5 bases). V was clipped by 5 bases and J by 0 bases, with 10 bases between them. Germline CDR1 is KGHSH and CDR2 is LQKENI. CDR3 length: 14 residues.

This clone was seen a single time. The rearrangement uses TRBV18 and TRBJ1-1; D ambiguous. Trimming took 1 base from V and 7 from J, leaving 13 bases between them. There are 14 residues in the CDR3. Germline CDR1 reads KGHSH; CDR2 reads LQKENI. The CDR3 spells CASSPRQEGSEAFF. CDR3 nucleotide sequence: TGTGCCAGCTCACCACGGCAGGAGGGCAGTGAAGCTTTCTTT.

The chain links TRBV2 to TRBJ1-3, with D unclear. The germline gives CDR1 SNHLY, CDR2 FYNNEI. The V gene lost 1 base and the J gene lost 0 bases, with 10 bases spanning the gap. The CDR3 totals 16 residues. The DNA for the CDR3 is TGTGCCAGCAGTGAAGATAAGGACTACTCTGGAAACACCATATATTTT. Translating gives CASSEDKDYSGNTIYF. Complete variable domain (other parts from reference TRBV2 and TRBJ1-3): EPEVTQTPSHQVTQMGQEVILRCVPISNHLYFYWYRQILGQKVEFLVSFYNNEISEKSEIFDDQFSVERPDGSNFTLKIRSTKLEDSAMYFCASSEDKDYSGNTIYFGEGSWLTVV.

The chain carries TRBV6-6 and TRBJ2-2; 12 nucleotides agree with TRBD2. Trimming cost V 6 bases and J 5 bases; bases outside gene matches: 4. The CDR3 contains 15 residues. Germline assignment: CDR1 MNHNY and CDR2 SVGAGI (reference sequence). CDR3: CASSRTSGETGELFF. The DNA of the CDR3 is TGTGCCAGCAGCCGGACTAGCGGGGAAACCGGGGAGCTGTTTTTT.

This clone was recorded once. The sample contains more than one DNA sequence encoding this CDR3. This chain uses TRBV5-1 with TRBJ2-5; TRBD1 is a possible D gene (6 bases). The V end was cut by 4 bases, the J end by 3 bases, with 10 bases between. The CDR3 runs to 13 residues. Germline assignment: CDR1 SGHRS and CDR2 YFSETQ. Here the CDR3 DNA reads TGCGCCAGCAGCCGACAGGCCGAAGAGACCCAGTACTTC. Its translation is CASSRQAEETQYF.

The DNA for the CDR3 is TGTGCCAGCAGCTTCAGGCTCGGGAAAGAGACCCAGTACTTC. Residues: CASSFRLGKETQYF. The rearrangement uses TRBV11-2 and TRBJ2-5, with a possible D match to TRBD2 (5 bases). V lost 3 bases and J lost 3, with 11 bases in between. The CDR3 has 14 amino acids. In germline, CDR1 is SGHAT, CDR2 FQNNGV.

The chain couples TRBV28 to TRBJ1-5; the D gene is possibly TRBD1 (5 bases). The CDR3 loop spans 15 amino acids. Germline-derived CDR1 and CDR2 are MDHEN and SYDVKM. V gave up 7 bases and J gave up 2 bases, with 15 bases separating them. The CDR3 is CASTAVWGGNQPQHF. The CDR3 DNA is TGTGCCAGCACCGCGGTATGGGGCGGCAATCAGCCCCAGCATTTT.

CDR3 amino acids: CASSFRGGRLYNEQFF. For the CDR3, the DNA is TGCGCCAGCAGCTTCCGGGGTGGGCGTCTCTACAATGAGCAGTTCTTC. The chain couples TRBV4-1 to TRBJ2-1; D may be TRBD2 (5 bases). In germline, CDR1 is MGHRA, CDR2 YSYEKL. CDR3 size: 16 residues. Trimming removed 5 bases at V and 3 bases at J, with 17 bases between.

The J gene is TRBJ2-7, the V gene TRBV5-1, with D possibly being TRBD1 or TRBD2 (6 bases each). This CDR3 is built from 12 residues. V was clipped by 4 bases and J by 6 bases, with 11 bases between them. Germline CDR1 reads SGHRS; CDR2 reads YFSETQ. The DNA for the CDR3 is TGCGCCAGCAGCCCACAGGGAGGCGAGCAGTACTTC. Amino acid sequence: CASSPQGGEQYF. The complete variable domain, with remaining parts taken from reference TRBV5-1 and TRBJ2-7, reads KAGVTQTPRYLIKTRGQQVTLSCSPISGHRSVSWYQQTPGQGLQFLFEYFSETQRNKGNFPGRFSGRQFSNSRSEMNVSTLELGDSALYLCASSPQGGEQYFGPGTRLTVT.

This chain uses TRBV28 with TRBJ2-7; D remains unclear. V was trimmed by 4 bases and J by 2 bases, leaving 6 bases between them. The CDR3 runs 12 residues. Germline V lookup: CDR1 MDHEN, CDR2 SYDVKM. CDR3 region: CASSSFTYEQYF. As DNA, the CDR3 is TGTGCCAGCAGTTCCTTTACCTACGAGCAGTACTTC.

V is TRBV5-1 and J is TRBJ1-5; D is uncertain. Trimming stripped 4 bases from V and 0 bases from J, with 5 bases between. The length of the CDR3 is 13 residues. Per the germline V gene, CDR1 is SGHRS and CDR2 is YFSETQ. The CDR3 region is CASSGDSNQPQHF. In DNA, the CDR3 is TGCGCCAGCAGCGGGGATAGCAATCAGCCCCAGCATTTT.